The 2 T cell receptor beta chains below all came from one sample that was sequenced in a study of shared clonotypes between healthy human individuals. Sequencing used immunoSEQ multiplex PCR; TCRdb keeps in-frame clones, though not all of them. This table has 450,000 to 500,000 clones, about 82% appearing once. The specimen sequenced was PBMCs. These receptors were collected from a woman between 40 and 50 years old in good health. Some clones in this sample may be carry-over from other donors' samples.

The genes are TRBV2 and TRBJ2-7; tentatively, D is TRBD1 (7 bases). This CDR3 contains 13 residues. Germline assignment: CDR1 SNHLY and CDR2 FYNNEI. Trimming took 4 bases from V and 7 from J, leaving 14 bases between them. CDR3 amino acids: CASSGRGRGEQYF. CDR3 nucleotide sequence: TGTGCCAGCAGTGGGAGGGGGCGAGGTGAGCAGTACTTC.

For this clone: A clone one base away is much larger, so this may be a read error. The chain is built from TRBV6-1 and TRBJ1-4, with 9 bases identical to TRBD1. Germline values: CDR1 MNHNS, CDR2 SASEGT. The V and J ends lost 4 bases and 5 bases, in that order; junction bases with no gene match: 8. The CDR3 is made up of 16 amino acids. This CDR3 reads CASSGPRGQGNEKLFF. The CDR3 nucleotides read TGTGCCAGCAGTGGACCTCGGGGACAGGGAAATGAAAAACTGTTTTTT.